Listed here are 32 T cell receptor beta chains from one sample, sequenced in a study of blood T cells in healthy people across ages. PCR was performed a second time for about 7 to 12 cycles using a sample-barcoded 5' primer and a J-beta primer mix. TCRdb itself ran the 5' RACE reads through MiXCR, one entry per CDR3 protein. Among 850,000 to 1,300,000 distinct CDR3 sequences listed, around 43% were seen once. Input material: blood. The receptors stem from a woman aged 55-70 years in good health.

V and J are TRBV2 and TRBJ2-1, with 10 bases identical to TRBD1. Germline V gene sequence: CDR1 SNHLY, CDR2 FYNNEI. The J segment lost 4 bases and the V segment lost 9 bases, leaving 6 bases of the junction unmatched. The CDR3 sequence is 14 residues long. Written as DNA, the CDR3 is TGTGCCAGTGAGGAGGACAGGGGGTACAATGAGCAGTTCTTC. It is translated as CASEEDRGYNEQFF.

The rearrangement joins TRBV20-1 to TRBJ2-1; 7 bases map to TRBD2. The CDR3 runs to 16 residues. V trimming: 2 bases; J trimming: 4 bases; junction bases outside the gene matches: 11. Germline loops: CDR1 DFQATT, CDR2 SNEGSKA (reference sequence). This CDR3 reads CSARPLGRAGYNEQFF. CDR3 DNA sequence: TGCAGTGCTAGACCTCTTGGGAGGGCCGGGTACAATGAGCAGTTCTTC.

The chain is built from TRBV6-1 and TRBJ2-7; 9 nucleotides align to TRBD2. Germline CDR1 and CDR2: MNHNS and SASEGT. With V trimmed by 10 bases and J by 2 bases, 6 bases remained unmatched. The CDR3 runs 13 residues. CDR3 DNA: TGTGCCAACATAGCGGGAGTGGCCTACGAGCAGTACTTC. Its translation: CANIAGVAYEQYF.

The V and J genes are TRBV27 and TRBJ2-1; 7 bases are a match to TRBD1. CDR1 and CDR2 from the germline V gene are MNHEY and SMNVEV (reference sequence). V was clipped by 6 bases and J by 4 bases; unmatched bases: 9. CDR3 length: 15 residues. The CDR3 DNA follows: TGTGCCAGCAGCCTGGGACAGCCCGAGTACAATGAGCAGTTCTTC. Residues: CASSLGQPEYNEQFF.

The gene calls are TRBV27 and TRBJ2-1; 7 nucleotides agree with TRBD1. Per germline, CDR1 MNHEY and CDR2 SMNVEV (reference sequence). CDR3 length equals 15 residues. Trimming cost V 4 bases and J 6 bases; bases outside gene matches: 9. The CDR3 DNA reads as TGTGCCAGCAGTTCCCTAGACAGGGTGGTCAATGAGCAGTTCTTC. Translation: CASSSLDRVVNEQFF.

DNA for the CDR3: TGTGCCAGCAGCCCCCCGGGTCCTACCTATGGCTACACCTTC. Translating gives CASSPPGPTYGYTF. The chain links TRBV7-9 to TRBJ1-2; D remains unclear. This CDR3 is built from 14 residues. Trimming stripped 5 bases from V and 4 bases from J, with 14 bases between. Germline values: CDR1 SEHNR, CDR2 FQNEAQ (reference sequence).

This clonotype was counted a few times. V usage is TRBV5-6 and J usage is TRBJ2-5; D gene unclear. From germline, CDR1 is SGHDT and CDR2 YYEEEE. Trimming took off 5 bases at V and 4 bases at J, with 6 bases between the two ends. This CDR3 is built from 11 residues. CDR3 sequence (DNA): TGTGCCAGCAGGGATTCAGAGACCCAGTACTTC. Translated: CASRDSETQYF.

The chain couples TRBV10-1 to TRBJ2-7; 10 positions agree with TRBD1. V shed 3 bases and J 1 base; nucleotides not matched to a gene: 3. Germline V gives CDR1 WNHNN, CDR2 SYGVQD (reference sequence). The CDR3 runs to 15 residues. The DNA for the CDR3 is TGCGCCAGCAGTGATGGGACAGGGGCGTCCTACGAGCAGTACTTC. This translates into CASSDGTGASYEQYF.

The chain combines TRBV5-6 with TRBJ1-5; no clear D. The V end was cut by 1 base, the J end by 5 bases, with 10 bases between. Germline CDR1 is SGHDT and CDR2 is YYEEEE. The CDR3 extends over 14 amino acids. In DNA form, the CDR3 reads TGTGCCAGCAGCTTGATGGGGAAGTATCAGCCCCAGCATTTT. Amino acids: CASSLMGKYQPQHF.

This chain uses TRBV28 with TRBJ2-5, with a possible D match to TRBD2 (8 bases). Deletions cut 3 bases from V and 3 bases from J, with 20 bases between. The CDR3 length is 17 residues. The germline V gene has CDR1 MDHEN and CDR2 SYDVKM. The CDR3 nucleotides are TGTGCCAGCAGTTTGTCGGGGGGGACAGTCCTTGAAGAGACCCAGTACTTC. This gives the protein CASSLSGGTVLEETQYF.

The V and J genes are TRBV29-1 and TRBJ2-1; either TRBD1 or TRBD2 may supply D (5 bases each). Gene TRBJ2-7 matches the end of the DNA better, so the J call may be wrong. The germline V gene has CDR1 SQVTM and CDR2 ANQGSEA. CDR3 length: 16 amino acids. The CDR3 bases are TGCAGCGTTTTCCGGGACCGACCAGCCTCCTACAATGAGCAGTACTTC. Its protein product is CSVFRDRPASYNEQYF.

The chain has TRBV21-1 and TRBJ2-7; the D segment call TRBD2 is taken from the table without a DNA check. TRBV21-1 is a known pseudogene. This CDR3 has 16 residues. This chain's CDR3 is CASSKRRLAGDYEQYF. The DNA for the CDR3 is TGTGCCAGCAGCAAACGACGACTAGCGGGAGACTACGAGCAGTACTTC.

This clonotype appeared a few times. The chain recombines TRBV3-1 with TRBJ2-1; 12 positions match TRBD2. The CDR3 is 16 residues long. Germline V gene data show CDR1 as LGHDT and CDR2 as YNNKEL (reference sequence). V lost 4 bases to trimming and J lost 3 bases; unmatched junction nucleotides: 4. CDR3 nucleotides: TGTGCCAGCAGCCCCCGGACTAGCGGGAACTACAATGAGCAGTTCTTC. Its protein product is CASSPRTSGNYNEQFF.

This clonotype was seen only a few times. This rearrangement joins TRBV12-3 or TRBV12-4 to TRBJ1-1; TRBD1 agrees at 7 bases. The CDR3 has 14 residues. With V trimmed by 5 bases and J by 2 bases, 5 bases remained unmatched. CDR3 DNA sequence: TGTGCCAGCAGTAGACAGGGTGGAAACACTGAAGCTTTCTTT. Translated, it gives CASSRQGGNTEAFF.

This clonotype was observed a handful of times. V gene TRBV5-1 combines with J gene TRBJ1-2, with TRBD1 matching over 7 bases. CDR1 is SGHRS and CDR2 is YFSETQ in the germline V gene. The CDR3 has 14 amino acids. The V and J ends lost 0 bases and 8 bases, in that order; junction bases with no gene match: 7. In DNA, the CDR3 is TGCGCCAGCAGCTTGGATGGGACAGTCAGCGGCTACACCTTC. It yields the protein CASSLDGTVSGYTF.

The CDR3 region is CSVEQGTNQPQHF. The CDR3 nucleotides are TGCAGCGTTGAACAGGGGACCAATCAGCCCCAGCATTTT. The chain couples TRBV29-1 to TRBJ1-5; possible D gene TRBD1, 6 bases. The CDR3 runs 13 residues. Trimming took 2 bases from V and 3 from J, leaving 8 bases between them. Germline lookup yields CDR1 SQVTM and CDR2 ANQGSEA.

DNA for the CDR3: TGTGCCAGTACTAGCGGGAACACAGATACGCAGTATTTT. Amino acids: CASTSGNTDTQYF. This sequence joins TRBV11-3 and TRBJ2-3, with 10 positions matching TRBD2. Germline V gives CDR1 SGHNT, CDR2 YENEEA. The CDR3 length is 13 residues. J gave up 2 bases and V 9 bases, and 2 bases lay outside the gene matches.

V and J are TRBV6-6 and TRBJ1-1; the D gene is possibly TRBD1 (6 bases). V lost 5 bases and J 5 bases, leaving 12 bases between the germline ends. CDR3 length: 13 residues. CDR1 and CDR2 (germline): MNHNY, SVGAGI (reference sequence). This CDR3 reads CASSQDSRTEAFF. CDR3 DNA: TGTGCCAGCAGTCAGGACAGCCGAACTGAAGCTTTCTTT.

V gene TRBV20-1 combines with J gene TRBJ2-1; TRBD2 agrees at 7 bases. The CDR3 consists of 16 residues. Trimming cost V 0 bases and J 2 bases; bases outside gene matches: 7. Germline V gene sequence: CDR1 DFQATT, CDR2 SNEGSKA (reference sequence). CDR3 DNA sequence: TGCAGTGCTAGAGAGTCCGGGGGAGGGCCCTACAATGAGCAGTTCTTC. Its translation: CSARESGGGPYNEQFF.

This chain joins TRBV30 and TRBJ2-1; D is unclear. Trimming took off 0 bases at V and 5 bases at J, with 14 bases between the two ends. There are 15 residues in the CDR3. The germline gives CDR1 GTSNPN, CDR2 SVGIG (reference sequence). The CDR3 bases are TGTGCCTGGAGTGTCCTATGGGATCCGAACAATGAGCAGTTCTTC. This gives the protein CAWSVLWDPNNEQFF.

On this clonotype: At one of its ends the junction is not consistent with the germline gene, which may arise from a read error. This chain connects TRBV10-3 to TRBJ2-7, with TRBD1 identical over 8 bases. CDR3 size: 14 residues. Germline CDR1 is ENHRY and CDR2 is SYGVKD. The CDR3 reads CAISKTGASYERYF. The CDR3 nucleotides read TGTGCCATCAGTAAGACAGGGGCCTCCTACGAGCGGTACTTC.

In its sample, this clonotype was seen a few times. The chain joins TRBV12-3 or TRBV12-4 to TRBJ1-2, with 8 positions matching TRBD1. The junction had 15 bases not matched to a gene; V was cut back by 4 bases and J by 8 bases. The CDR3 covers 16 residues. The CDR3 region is CASSSGGTGLGRGYTF. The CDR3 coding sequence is TGTGCCAGCAGTTCCGGCGGGACAGGCCTCGGAAGGGGCTACACCTTC.

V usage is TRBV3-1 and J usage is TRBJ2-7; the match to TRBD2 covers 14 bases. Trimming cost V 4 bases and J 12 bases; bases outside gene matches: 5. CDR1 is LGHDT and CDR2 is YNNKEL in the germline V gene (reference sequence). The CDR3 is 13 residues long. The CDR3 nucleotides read TGTGCCAGCAGCCTACGGACTAGCGGGAGGCGGTACTTC. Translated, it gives CASSLRTSGRRYF.

Written as DNA, the CDR3 is TGTGCCAGCAGCCCGAGACAGGGGGCGCAGGGGTCCAATGAGCAGTTCTTC. This gives the protein CASSPRQGAQGSNEQFF. The chain is built from TRBV11-2 and TRBJ2-1, with 10 bases matching TRBD1. This CDR3 is 17 amino acids long. CDR1 is SGHAT and CDR2 is FQNNGV in the germline V gene. The V segment lost 5 bases and the J segment 6 bases; nucleotides outside the gene matches: 13.

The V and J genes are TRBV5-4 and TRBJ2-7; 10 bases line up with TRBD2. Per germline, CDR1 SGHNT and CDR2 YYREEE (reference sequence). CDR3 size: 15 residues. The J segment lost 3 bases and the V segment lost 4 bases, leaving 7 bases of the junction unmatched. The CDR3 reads CASSQGGLAVYEQYF. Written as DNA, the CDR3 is TGTGCCAGCAGCCAAGGAGGACTAGCGGTCTACGAGCAGTACTTC.

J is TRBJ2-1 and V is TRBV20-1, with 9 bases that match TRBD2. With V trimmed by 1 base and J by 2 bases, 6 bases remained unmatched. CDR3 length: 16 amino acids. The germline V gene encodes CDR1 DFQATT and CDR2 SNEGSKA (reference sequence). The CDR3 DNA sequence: TGCAGTGCTAGAGGACTAGAGCGGGGGGCCTACAATGAGCAGTTCTTC. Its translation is CSARGLERGAYNEQFF.

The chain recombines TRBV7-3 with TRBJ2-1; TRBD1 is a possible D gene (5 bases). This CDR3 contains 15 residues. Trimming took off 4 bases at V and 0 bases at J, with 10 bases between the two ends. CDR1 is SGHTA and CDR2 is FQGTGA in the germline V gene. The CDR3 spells CASSSRQSSYNEQFF. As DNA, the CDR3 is TGTGCCAGCAGCTCGAGACAGAGCTCCTACAATGAGCAGTTCTTC.

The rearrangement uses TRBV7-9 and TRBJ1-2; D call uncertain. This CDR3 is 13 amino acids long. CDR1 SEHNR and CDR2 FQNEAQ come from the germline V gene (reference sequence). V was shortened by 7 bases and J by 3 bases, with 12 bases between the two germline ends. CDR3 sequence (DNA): TGTGCCAGCACTAAGGGCAGCGACTATGGCTACACCTTC. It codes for CASTKGSDYGYTF.

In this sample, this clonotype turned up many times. The CDR3 reads CASSYLGNEQFF. The CDR3 DNA sequence: TGTGCCAGCAGTTATTTGGGGAATGAGCAGTTCTTC. This rearrangement joins TRBV6-5 to TRBJ2-1; unclear D gene. The germline V and J ends were trimmed by 3 bases and 7 bases, with 7 bases remaining between them. Germline CDR1 and CDR2: MNHEY and SVGAGI. CDR3 length equals 12 residues.

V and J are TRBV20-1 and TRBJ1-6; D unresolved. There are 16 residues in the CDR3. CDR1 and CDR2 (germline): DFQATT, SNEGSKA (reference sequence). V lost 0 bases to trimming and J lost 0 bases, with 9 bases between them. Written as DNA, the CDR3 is TGCAGTGCTAGAGAAGCCAAAGGCTCCTATAATTCACCCCTCCACTTT. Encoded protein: CSAREAKGSYNSPLHF.

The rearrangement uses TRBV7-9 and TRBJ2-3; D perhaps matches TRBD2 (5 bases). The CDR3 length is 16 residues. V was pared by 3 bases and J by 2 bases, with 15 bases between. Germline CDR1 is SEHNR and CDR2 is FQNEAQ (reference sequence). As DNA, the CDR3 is TGTGCCAGCAGCTTTTTTGGGAGCTCCAACACAGATACGCAGTATTTT. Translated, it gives CASSFFGSSNTDTQYF.

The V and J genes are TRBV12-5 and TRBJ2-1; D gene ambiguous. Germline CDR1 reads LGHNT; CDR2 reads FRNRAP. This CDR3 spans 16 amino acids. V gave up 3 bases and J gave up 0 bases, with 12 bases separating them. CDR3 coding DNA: TGTGCTAGTGGTTTTAGCTTAGGCCCCTCCTACAATGAGCAGTTCTTC. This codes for CASGFSLGPSYNEQFF. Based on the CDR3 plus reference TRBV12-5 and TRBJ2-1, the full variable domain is DARVTQTPRHKVTEMGQEVTMRCQPILGHNTVFWYRQTMMQGLELLAYFRNRAPLDDSGMPKDRFSAEMPDATLATLKIQPSEPRDSAVYFCASGFSLGPSYNEQFFGPGTRLTVL.